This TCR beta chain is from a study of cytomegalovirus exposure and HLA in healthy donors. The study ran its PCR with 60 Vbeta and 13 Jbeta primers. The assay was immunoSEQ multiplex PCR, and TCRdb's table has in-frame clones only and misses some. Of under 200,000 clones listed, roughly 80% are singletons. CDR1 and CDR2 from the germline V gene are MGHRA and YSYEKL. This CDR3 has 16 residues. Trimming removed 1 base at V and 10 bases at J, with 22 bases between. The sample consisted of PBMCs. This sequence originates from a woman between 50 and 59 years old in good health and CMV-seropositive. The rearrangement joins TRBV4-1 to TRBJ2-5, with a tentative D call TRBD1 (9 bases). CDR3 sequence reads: CASSQAQSGGGQGQYF. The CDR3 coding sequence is TGCGCCAGCAGCCAAGCTCAGTCGGGGGGGGGACAGGGCCAGTACTTC.